The present TCR beta chain was sequenced within a study of control samples from healthy donors and cancer patients. Sequencing was performed with immunoSEQ multiplex PCR; in TCRdb, only in-frame clones are kept and a portion is missing. The table includes 150,000 to 200,000 clones, more than 90% detected once. The CDR3 consists of 19 residues. The junction had 17 bases not matched to a gene; V was cut back by 3 bases and J by 5 bases. Germline CDR1 reads MNHEY; CDR2 reads SMNVEV (reference sequence). J is TRBJ2-5 and V is TRBV27, with 11 bases fitting TRBD2. Sequencing input: blood. The TCR was taken from a man aged 25-40 years in good health. CDR3: CASSFATSGEALIWETQYF. CDR3 nucleotide sequence: TGTGCCAGCAGTTTCGCGACTAGCGGGGAGGCCCTCATTTGGGAGACCCAGTACTTC.